Listed below are T cell receptor beta chains from one sample, sequenced in a study of response to subunit inactivated influenza vaccine. TCRdb re-called the RT-PCR reads through MiXCR, storing one row per CDR3 protein. Of 500,000 to 600,000 distinct CDR3 sequences listed, about an eighth are singletons. The sample here was PBMCs from blood, taken more than 35 days after vaccination. The receptors here all came from a man between 45 and 60 years old who received an inactivated influenza vaccine. Both conserved end residues are part of each CDR3.

j_call,v_call,cdr3_aa
TRBJ2-6,TRBV4-2,CASSQVPSSGANVLTF
TRBJ2-7,TRBV4-1,CASSRRGEGEQYF
TRBJ2-7,TRBV2,CASRFGSGQSYEQYF
TRBJ1-5,TRBV15,CATSRDRNSNQPQHF
TRBJ2-5,TRBV5-1,CASSFGLAGHQETQYF
TRBJ1-2,TRBV5-6,CASSLGGDYGYTF
TRBJ1-1,TRBV12-3/TRBV12-4,CASSPWGGLRMNTEAFF
TRBJ2-1,TRBV6-1,CASSGHGAPYNEQFF
TRBJ2-2,TRBV5-1,CASLDRVGTGELFF
TRBJ2-1,TRBV11-2,CASSRRERGEPPYNEQFF
TRBJ2-2,TRBV7-2,CASSHGRAYPGELFF
TRBJ2-3,TRBV20-1,CSARDLLATHTDTQYF
TRBJ2-7,TRBV7-2,CASSLELGGTVLPYF
TRBJ2-5,TRBV20-1,CSATKTSGTQETQYF
TRBJ2-7,TRBV7-9,CASSPTPSEQYF
TRBJ2-2,TRBV7-3,CASSLFGSVTGELFF
TRBJ2-2,TRBV20-1,CSARVSGHVNTGELFF
TRBJ2-6,TRBV5-5,CASSSGLVAGANVLTF
TRBJ2-5,TRBV7-8,CASSAKRELRQETQYF
TRBJ2-3,TRBV27,CASRREGRTDTQYF
TRBJ2-3,TRBV7-9,CASSWTGTGFHNTQYF
TRBJ2-7,TRBV20-1,CSARATSGDTYEQYF
TRBJ2-2,TRBV6-2/TRBV6-3,CASSSPGSRNTGELFF
TRBJ2-7,TRBV5-1,CASSLLTAAYEQYF
TRBJ2-4,TRBV7-3,CASSSGGTDIQYF
TRBJ2-5,TRBV5-1,CASSRPGTDQETQYF
TRBJ2-1,TRBV5-6,CASSYRFGQSYNEQFF
TRBJ2-2,TRBV6-2/TRBV6-3,CASSFGPYTGELFF
TRBJ2-1,TRBV29-1,CSAISLNSYNEQFF